The 3 T cell receptor beta chains listed next were all sequenced from one sample in a study of immune evolution from preneoplasia to lung adenocarcinoma (dated by TCRdb to the early 2020s). Library preparation was by the immunoSEQ multiplex PCR assay. TCRdb obtained this table from immuneACCESS and retained in-frame rearrangements with V and J assigned. These tables miss some clones; where compared with another copy, unresolved V genes account for less than half of the shortfall, and the remainder is unexplained. For this sample there are 10,000 or so clones; 75% to 85% appear just once. In total, the top ten clones hold around 6.3% of the sample. The source material was FFPE lung adenocarcinoma in situ tissue. In the paper's terms, the cell subset or site label means: preinvasive adenocarcinoma in situ (AIS). These receptors all stem from a person between 55 and 80 years old with lung adenocarcinoma.

V is TRBV5-1 and J is TRBJ1-2; no clear D gene. This CDR3 is 15 amino acids long. V was shortened by 0 bases and J by 4 bases, with 13 bases between the two germline ends. Germline CDR1 reads SGHRS; CDR2 reads YFSETQ. CDR3 region: CASSLVAGSTYGYTF. DNA for the CDR3: TGCGCCAGCAGCTTGGTTGCGGGCTCCACCTATGGCTACACCTTC.

The rearrangement joins TRBV6-5 to TRBJ2-2; tentatively, D is TRBD2 (5 bases). The V and J ends lost 7 bases and 1 base respectively, with 13 bases between them. Germline CDR1 and CDR2: MNHEY and SVGAGI. This CDR3 spans 15 amino acids. This CDR3 reads CASKESGRNTGELFF. In DNA form, the CDR3 reads TGTGCCAGCAAGGAGTCGGGGAGGAACACCGGGGAGCTGTTTTTT.

The chain combines TRBV7-2 with TRBJ1-1; D gene uncertain. Germline lookup yields CDR1 SGHTA and CDR2 FQGNSA. The CDR3 extends over 14 amino acids. With 3 bases removed from V and 7 bases from J, the gap between germline ends came to 15 bases. The CDR3 nucleotides read TGTGCCAGCAGCTTCCTTCAATCGGGCTATGAAGCTTTCTTT. Translated, it gives CASSFLQSGYEAFF.